This entry lists 3 T cell receptor beta chains sequenced from one sample in a study of identical twins. TCRdb passed the 5' RACE reads through MiXCR, listing each CDR3 protein once. The repertoire includes 1.5 million to 2 million distinct CDR3 sequences, under 35% of them detected once, and more than 0.25% sits in the top ten. Sequencing used cord blood. The source of these receptors is a newborn girl in good health.

The chain has TRBV20-1 and TRBJ1-1; tentatively, D is TRBD1 (5 bases). The germline gives CDR1 DFQATT, CDR2 SNEGSKA (reference sequence). The CDR3 is made up of 13 amino acids. The V and J ends lost 3 bases and 4 bases respectively, with 12 bases between them. This CDR3 reads CSASLWDVTEAFF. DNA for the CDR3: TGCAGTGCTAGTTTGTGGGACGTCACTGAAGCTTTCTTT.

V gene TRBV7-8 combines with J gene TRBJ1-3; D not resolved. Germline V gene data show CDR1 as SGHVS and CDR2 as FQNEAQ. V lost 4 bases to trimming and J lost 4 bases, with 8 bases between them. The length of the CDR3 is 13 residues. CDR3 bases: TGTGCCAGCAGCTGGGGTGCCGGAAACACCATATATTTT. Residues: CASSWGAGNTIYF. The full variable domain, in which reference TRBV7-8 and TRBJ1-3 provide the parts outside the CDR3, is GAGVSQSPRYKVAKRGQDVALRCDPISGHVSLFWYQQALGQGPEFLTYFQNEAQLDKSGLPSDRFFAERPEGSVSTLKIQRTQQEDSAVYLCASSWGAGNTIYFGEGSWLTVV.

This clonotype was seen just once. The chain employs TRBV2 and TRBJ1-2; D might be TRBD1 (5 bases). Germline V gene lookup returns CDR1 SNHLY and CDR2 FYNNEI. CDR3 size: 15 residues. The V end was cut by 6 bases, the J end by 4 bases, with 18 bases between. The CDR3, as DNA: TGTGCCAGCAGCCCAACCCCGGTTGGGACCTATGGCTACACCTTC. Translation: CASSPTPVGTYGYTF.